Presented here are 8 T cell receptor beta chains from one specimen sequenced in a study of blood T cell repertoires in COVID-19. TCRdb's copy holds only in-frame clones and misses some; the assay was immunoSEQ multiplex PCR. This sample has about 140,000 clones, with 75% to 85% found just once. The sample taken for sequencing was peripheral blood. The receptors shown here come from a man aged 70 or older who had recovered from COVID-19.

The V gene is TRBV24-1, the J gene TRBJ2-1, with TRBD2 identical over 9 bases. The ends lost 6 bases at V and 4 bases at J; junction bases unmatched: 3. This CDR3 region has 14 residues. CDR1 is KGHDR, CDR2 SFDVKD, per germline. The CDR3 coding sequence is TGTGCCACCAGTCCTGCGGGAGGGTACAATGAGCAGTTCTTC. This sequence encodes CATSPAGGYNEQFF.

The chain has TRBV5-6 and TRBJ1-6, with TRBD1 matching over 8 bases. The germline CDR1 and CDR2 sequences are SGHDT and YYEEEE. The CDR3 totals 15 residues. Trimming took 2 bases from V and 3 from J; bases not matched to a gene: 1. The CDR3 DNA is TGTGCCAGCAGCTTAGGACAGGGCTATAATTCACCCCTCCACTTT. As protein: CASSLGQGYNSPLHF.

The J gene is TRBJ2-2, the V gene TRBV30; no clear D. The CDR3 consists of 11 residues. Trimming took off 8 bases at V and 5 bases at J, with 9 bases between the two ends. The germline gives CDR1 GTSNPN, CDR2 SVGIG (reference sequence). In DNA form, the CDR3 reads TGTGCCGTGAGCGAAACCGGGGAGCTGTTTTTT. This translates into CAVSETGELFF. Supplemented by reference TRBV30 and TRBJ2-2, the full variable domain reads SQTIHQWPATLVQPVGSPLSLECTVEGTSNPNLYWYRQAAGRGLQLLFYSVGIGQISSEVPQNLSASRPQDRQFILSSKKLLLSDSGFYLCAVSETGELFFGEGSRLTVL.

This chain joins TRBV4-2 and TRBJ2-5, with 12 bases identical to TRBD2. This CDR3 is built from 16 residues. V gave up 3 bases and J gave up 2 bases; unmatched junction bases: 4. CDR1 is LGHNA, CDR2 YNFKEQ, per germline. CDR3 DNA: TGTGCCAGCAGCCAGGGTGGACTAGCGGGGCAAGAGACCCAGTACTTC. It specifies CASSQGGLAGQETQYF.

The J gene is TRBJ2-1, the V gene TRBV14; TRBD2 aligns across 10 bases. This CDR3 has 15 amino acids. Germline trimming cut 4 bases from V and 4 bases from J; bases unmatched to any gene: 4. Germline CDR1 and CDR2: SGHDN and FVKESK. Here the CDR3 reads CASSLGLAVYNEQFF. DNA for the CDR3: TGTGCCAGCAGCCTCGGACTAGCGGTGTACAATGAGCAGTTCTTC.

The J gene is TRBJ2-7, the V gene TRBV10-1; TRBD1 might be the D (5 bases). V dropped 4 bases and J dropped 10 bases, with 11 bases sitting between them. Germline V gene sequence: CDR1 WNHNN, CDR2 SYGVQD (reference sequence). The CDR3 extends over 11 amino acids. The CDR3 nucleotides read TGCGCCAGCAGTGCTACAGGCGTACAGTACTTC. Its protein product is CASSATGVQYF.

The chain is built from TRBV6-5 and TRBJ2-7, with 7 bases identical to TRBD1. The CDR3 runs 15 residues. Germline assignment: CDR1 MNHEY and CDR2 SVGAGI. The V and J ends lost 6 bases and 1 base, in that order; junction bases with no gene match: 9. The CDR3 DNA reads TGTGCCAGCAGCAAAAAGACAGGGCCTTCCTACGAGCAGTACTTC. This translates into CASSKKTGPSYEQYF.

The J gene is TRBJ2-7, the V gene TRBV5-6; a possible D gene is TRBD2 (6 bases). V was shortened by 2 bases and J by 2 bases, with 11 bases between the two germline ends. Per the germline V gene, CDR1 is SGHDT and CDR2 is YYEEEE. This CDR3 contains 14 residues. CDR3 residues: CASSFGTSAYEQYF. Here the CDR3 DNA reads TGTGCCAGCAGCTTTGGGACTTCAGCCTACGAGCAGTACTTC.